One and the same sample provided the 30 T cell receptor beta chains below, sequenced in a study of OX40 agonist ivuxolimab in advanced cancers. Assay: immunoSEQ multiplex PCR; the TCRdb copy retains only in-frame clones and omits some. The repertoire consists of 22,000 or so clones, with around 84% occurring once and the leading ten covering around a fifth. The sequencing here drew on CD4+ or CD8+ T cells sorted from blood, taken in a trial of the OX40 agonist ivuxolimab. These receptors all come from an adult with an advanced solid tumor such as melanoma, head and neck, liver or kidney cancer.

The chain carries TRBV7-9 and TRBJ1-5; maybe TRBD1 (5 bases). The CDR3 consists of 14 residues. Trimming shortened V by 5 bases and J by 3 bases, and 11 bases separated the two germline ends. Germline CDR1 SEHNR, CDR2 FQNEAQ (reference sequence). CDR3 nucleotides: TGTGCCAGCAGCGGTCAGGGATTCAATCAGCCCCAGCATTTT. Its translation: CASSGQGFNQPQHF.

V and J are TRBV6-5 and TRBJ2-7; D is uncertain. Germline V gene sequence: CDR1 MNHEY, CDR2 SVGAGI. This CDR3 has 12 amino acids. Trimming pared 2 bases from V and 4 bases from J, leaving 6 bases between. The CDR3 DNA follows: TGTGCCAGCAGTTACACCCGGTACGAGCAGTACTTC. As protein: CASSYTRYEQYF.

The chain uses TRBV27 and TRBJ2-2, with D perhaps TRBD2 (6 bases). In germline, CDR1 is MNHEY, CDR2 SMNVEV (reference sequence). The CDR3 has 14 amino acids. V gave up 4 bases and J gave up 2 bases, with 8 bases separating them. CDR3 sequence (DNA): TGTGCCAGCAGTTACGGGACTAACACCGGGGAGCTGTTTTTT. This sequence encodes CASSYGTNTGELFF.

This chain links TRBV20-1 with TRBJ2-7; D is undetermined. The CDR3 is made up of 10 amino acids. V gave up 6 bases and J gave up 4 bases, with 7 bases separating them. Looked up from germline, CDR1 is DFQATT and CDR2 is SNEGSKA (reference sequence). The CDR3 DNA reads TGCAGTGCCCCCCTGTACGAGCAGTACTTC. It specifies CSAPLYEQYF.

The chain joins TRBV5-1 to TRBJ2-1; D is undetermined. Trimming took off 0 bases at V and 12 bases at J, with 10 bases between the two ends. Germline V gene data show CDR1 as SGHRS and CDR2 as YFSETQ. The CDR3 has 12 residues. The CDR3 region is CASSLAAQGQFF. The DNA for the CDR3 is TGCGCCAGCAGCTTGGCGGCCCAAGGGCAGTTCTTC.

V usage is TRBV19 and J usage is TRBJ2-5; 7 bases are shared with TRBD1. The trim removed 3 bases at V and 4 bases at J, leaving 11 bases unmatched. Germline V gene lookup returns CDR1 LNHDA and CDR2 SQIVND (reference sequence). The CDR3 totals 16 residues. As DNA, the CDR3 is TGTGCCAGTAGTATGAACAGGGGTGGTTTGGGAGAGACCCAGTACTTC. Its protein is CASSMNRGGLGETQYF.

The chain recombines TRBV27 with TRBJ2-3; a possible D gene is TRBD1 (5 bases). V was pared by 8 bases and J by 1 base, with 10 bases between. The germline V gene has CDR1 MNHEY and CDR2 SMNVEV (reference sequence). This CDR3 has 13 amino acids. In nucleotides, the CDR3 is TGTGCCAGCCGCATACAGGGCACAGATACGCAGTATTTT. This sequence encodes CASRIQGTDTQYF.

This rearrangement joins TRBV9 to TRBJ2-3; D might be TRBD2 (5 bases). The CDR3 loop spans 20 amino acids. V lost 0 bases and J 1 base, leaving 24 bases between the germline ends. CDR1 and CDR2 (germline): SGDLS, YYNGEE. The CDR3 sequence: CASSVEGPRAGLVRTDTQYF. The CDR3 coding sequence is TGTGCCAGCAGCGTAGAAGGGCCACGGGCAGGACTGGTCCGCACAGATACGCAGTATTTT. Based on the CDR3 plus reference TRBV9 and TRBJ2-3, the full variable domain is DSGVTQTPKHLITATGQRVTLRCSPRSGDLSVYWYQQSLDQGLQFLIQYYNGEERAKGNILERFSAQQFPDLHSELNLSSLELGDSALYFCASSVEGPRAGLVRTDTQYFGPGTRLTVL.

This chain links TRBV27 with TRBJ2-7; tentatively, D is TRBD2 (6 bases). CDR1 MNHEY and CDR2 SMNVEV come from the germline V gene (reference sequence). This CDR3 has 13 residues. V was pared by 3 bases and J by 6 bases, with 12 bases between. CDR3 nucleotides: TGTGCCAGCAGTTTCTCGGGAGCAGTCGAGCAGTACTTC. It yields the protein CASSFSGAVEQYF.

The sample holds one count of this clone. The J gene is TRBJ2-7, the V gene TRBV27; 9 bases match TRBD1. J lost 3 bases, V lost 5 bases, and 5 bases had no gene match. In germline, CDR1 is MNHEY, CDR2 SMNVEV (reference sequence). The CDR3 is made up of 14 amino acids. The CDR3 DNA sequence: TGTGCCAGCAGTCCTGGGGACAGGGTCTACGAGCAGTACTTC. Protein: CASSPGDRVYEQYF.

This chain uses TRBV2 with TRBJ1-1, with D unresolved. Trimming shortened V by 4 bases and J by 4 bases, and 10 bases separated the two germline ends. Per the germline V gene, CDR1 is SNHLY and CDR2 is FYNNEI. The CDR3 is 13 amino acids. CDR3 nucleotide sequence: TGTGCCAGCAGTGCGGGGAAGGTCACTGAAGCTTTCTTT. Residues: CASSAGKVTEAFF.

The V gene is TRBV28, the J gene TRBJ1-5; D uncertain. There are 16 residues in the CDR3. Looked up from germline, CDR1 is MDHEN and CDR2 is SYDVKM. Trimming removed 1 base at V and 2 bases at J, with 12 bases between. In DNA, the CDR3 is TGTGCCAGCAGTTTATATGAGGCTCTTGGCAATCAGCCCCAGCATTTT. It encodes CASSLYEALGNQPQHF.

The J gene is TRBJ2-1, the V gene TRBV6-1; TRBD2 matches at 10 bases. This CDR3 is 20 amino acids long. Germline V lookup: CDR1 MNHNS, CDR2 SASEGT. The trim removed 1 base at V and 2 bases at J, leaving 14 bases unmatched. CDR3 sequence: CASSEGVVGSGRPTYNEQFF. The CDR3 DNA follows: TGTGCCAGCAGTGAAGGGGTTGTAGGTAGCGGGAGGCCAACCTACAATGAGCAGTTCTTC.

J is TRBJ2-3 and V is TRBV28; possible D gene TRBD2, 6 bases. V was cut by 1 base and J by 2 bases, with 10 bases left in between. The CDR3 spans 15 residues. Germline-derived CDR1 and CDR2 are MDHEN and SYDVKM. CDR3 residues: CASSLFGGNTDTQYF. Written as DNA, the CDR3 is TGTGCCAGCAGTTTATTTGGGGGGAACACAGATACGCAGTATTTT.

This chain joins TRBV9 and TRBJ2-7; D possibly uses TRBD1 or TRBD2 (5 bases each). Per germline, CDR1 SGDLS and CDR2 YYNGEE. The CDR3 runs 17 residues. V was shortened by 5 bases and J by 0 bases, with 21 bases between the two germline ends. Here the CDR3 DNA reads TGTGCCAGCAGTTCCCGACCCGGGACCGCTAACTCCTACGAGCAGTACTTC. This encodes CASSSRPGTANSYEQYF.

The gene calls are TRBV9 and TRBJ1-5; 7 positions agree with TRBD1. After removal of 3 bases from V and 4 bases from J, the junction contained 4 bases not matched to a gene. CDR3 size: 14 residues. Germline V gene lookup returns CDR1 SGDLS and CDR2 YYNGEE. CDR3 sequence (DNA): TGTGCCAGCAGCGCGGGACAGCTTAATCAGCCCCAGCATTTT. As protein: CASSAGQLNQPQHF.

The chain joins TRBV28 to TRBJ2-7, with D uncertain. The V end lost 2 bases, the J end lost 0 bases, and 5 bases lay between the germline ends. The germline gives CDR1 MDHEN, CDR2 SYDVKM. The CDR3 is made up of 13 amino acids. CDR3 residues: CASSLGLSYEQYF. The CDR3 nucleotides read TGTGCCAGCAGTTTAGGTCTCTCCTACGAGCAGTACTTC.

The chain combines TRBV18 with TRBJ2-7; D remains ambiguous. The germline V and J ends were trimmed by 2 bases and 6 bases, with 5 bases remaining between them. Germline V gives CDR1 KGHSH, CDR2 LQKENI. The CDR3 is 11 amino acids. The CDR3 sequence is CASSPGLEQYF. CDR3 coding DNA: TGTGCCAGCTCACCAGGGCTCGAGCAGTACTTC.

This sequence joins TRBV28 and TRBJ1-5; D possibly corresponds to TRBD1 (6 bases). V gave up 3 bases and J gave up 3 bases, with 15 bases separating them. CDR3 length: 16 residues. Germline CDR1 and CDR2: MDHEN and SYDVKM. The CDR3 loop is CASSFTIGQPNQPQHF. CDR3 nucleotides: TGTGCCAGCAGTTTTACCATCGGACAGCCCAATCAGCCCCAGCATTTT. Supplemented by reference TRBV28 and TRBJ1-5, the full variable domain reads DVKVTQSSRYLVKRTGEKVFLECVQDMDHENMFWYRQDPGLGLRLIYFSYDVKMKEKGDIPEGYSVSREKKERFSLILESASTNQTSMYLCASSFTIGQPNQPQHFGDGTRLSIL.

This sequence joins TRBV7-9 and TRBJ2-5; 12 bases match TRBD2. The DNA matches TRBJ2-7 better at its end, which makes the J call doubtful. The CDR3 has 17 amino acids. Germline V gene sequence: CDR1 SEHNR, CDR2 FQNEAQ (reference sequence). The CDR3 region has the DNA TGTGCCAGCAGCACCCGGACTAGCGGGACTCAGACCTACGAGCAGTACTTC. Translating gives CASSTRTSGTQTYEQYF.

The chain carries TRBV29-1 and TRBJ2-7, with unresolved D. The CDR3 is 13 amino acids. Looked up from germline, CDR1 is SQVTM and CDR2 is ANQGSEA. The V end lost 7 bases, the J end lost 0 bases, and 13 bases lay between the germline ends. The CDR3 sequence: CSALGSNSYEQYF. The DNA for the CDR3 is TGCAGCGCTCTGGGCTCCAACTCCTACGAGCAGTACTTC.

The chain has TRBV27 and TRBJ2-7; D is uncertain. In germline, CDR1 is MNHEY, CDR2 SMNVEV (reference sequence). Trimming removed 5 bases at V and 4 bases at J, with 6 bases between. This CDR3 has 11 amino acids. Here the CDR3 DNA reads TGTGCCAGCAGTCAAGGATACGAGCAGTACTTC. This codes for CASSQGYEQYF.

CDR3 loop: CASSLETGTGVTEAFF. In nucleotides, the CDR3 is TGTGCCAGCAGCTTAGAGACAGGGACGGGGGTCACTGAAGCTTTCTTT. This chain connects TRBV28 to TRBJ1-1; 7 nucleotides align to TRBD1. Germline V CDR1 and CDR2: MDHEN, SYDVKM. CDR3 length equals 16 residues. The ends lost 6 bases at V and 4 bases at J; junction bases unmatched: 14.

V is TRBV6-6 and J is TRBJ1-5; no definite D call. Germline CDR1 is MNHNY and CDR2 is SVGAGI (reference sequence). V lost 0 bases, J lost 3 bases, and 12 bases lay in between. The CDR3 runs 16 residues. The chain's CDR3 is CASSYSGEVHNQPQHF. The CDR3 nucleotides are TGTGCCAGCAGTTACTCAGGAGAGGTCCACAATCAGCCCCAGCATTTT.

This chain connects TRBV2 to TRBJ2-1; TRBD2 aligns across 10 bases. This CDR3 has 16 amino acids. The germline V gene encodes CDR1 SNHLY and CDR2 FYNNEI. Trimming cost V 4 bases and J 10 bases; bases outside gene matches: 13. The CDR3 sequence: CASSASSGGASSEQFF. The CDR3 nucleotides read TGTGCCAGCAGTGCGTCTAGCGGGGGTGCGTCAAGCGAGCAGTTCTTC.

Here the CDR3 reads CASSVAGHVGAKTYEQYF. Written as DNA, the CDR3 is TGTGCCAGCAGCGTAGCTGGACACGTAGGCGCAAAAACCTACGAGCAGTACTTC. The V gene is TRBV9, the J gene TRBJ2-7, with a weak D call TRBD1 (5 bases). The CDR3 extends over 18 amino acids. Germline-derived CDR1 and CDR2 are SGDLS and YYNGEE. The V and J ends lost 0 bases and 2 bases respectively, with 21 bases between them.

The chain has TRBV29-1 and TRBJ1-2; 12 positions match TRBD1. Germline V gene lookup returns CDR1 SQVTM and CDR2 ANQGSEA. This CDR3 is 15 amino acids long. V dropped 2 bases and J dropped 8; count of bases not matched to a gene: 9. Here the CDR3 DNA reads TGCAGCGTTGAACCAGCGGGACAGGGGGCGAGAGGCTACACCTTC. It specifies CSVEPAGQGARGYTF. Together with reference TRBV29-1 and TRBJ1-2, the CDR3 gives the full variable domain: SAVISQKPSRDICQRGTSLTIQCQVDSQVTMMFWYRQQPGQSLTLIATANQGSEATYESGFVIDKFPISRPNLTFSTLTVSNMSPEDSSIYLCSVEPAGQGARGYTFGSGTRLTVV.

This chain connects TRBV7-9 to TRBJ1-1; D call uncertain. Between the trimmed V and J ends, which lost 4 bases and 10 bases, there was a span of 13 bases. CDR1 is SEHNR, CDR2 FQNEAQ, per germline (reference sequence). The CDR3 extends over 12 amino acids. The CDR3, as DNA: TGTGCCAGCAGCTCGGGTAGCCCGGGAGCTTTCTTT. The encoded protein is CASSSGSPGAFF. Drawing the rest from reference TRBV7-9 and TRBJ1-1, the complete variable domain is DTGVSQNPRHKITKRGQNVTFRCDPISEHNRLYWYRQTLGQGPEFLTYFQNEAQLEKSRLLSDRFSAERPKGSFSTLEIQRTEQGDSAMYLCASSSGSPGAFFGQGTRLTVV.

The genes are TRBV7-3 and TRBJ2-7, with 11 bases fitting TRBD2. Germline trimming cut 5 bases from V and 5 bases from J; bases unmatched to any gene: 2. CDR1 is SGHTA, CDR2 FQGTGA, per germline. CDR3 length equals 13 residues. The CDR3, as DNA: TGTGCCAGCAGCCAGGGACTAGCGGACGAGCAGTACTTC. Residues: CASSQGLADEQYF.

The V call is TRBV7-9, the J call TRBJ2-3, with unresolved D. In germline, CDR1 is SEHNR, CDR2 FQNEAQ (reference sequence). The CDR3 covers 14 residues. V lost 4 bases to trimming and J lost 4 bases, with 12 bases between them. The CDR3: CASSSPTSPDTQYF. Here the CDR3 DNA reads TGTGCCAGCAGCTCTCCAACTTCTCCAGATACGCAGTATTTT.